Shown below are 29 T cell receptor beta chains from a single sample sequenced in a study of shared clonotypes between healthy human individuals. Sequencing was performed with immunoSEQ multiplex PCR; in TCRdb, only in-frame clones are kept and a portion is missing. In the table there are under 2,500,000 clones, 90% to 97% of which are singletons. Material for sequencing was naive CD4+ T cells sorted from blood. The subset is: CD45RA+ positively selected. These TCRs come from a man aged 18 to 29 in good health.

The genes are TRBV5-1 and TRBJ2-1, with D possibly TRBD2 on 6 matching bases. Trimming removed 0 bases at V and 0 bases at J, with 10 bases between. The CDR3 length is 16 residues. Germline loops: CDR1 SGHRS, CDR2 YFSETQ. The CDR3 spells CASSLAKTSSYNEQFF. The CDR3 DNA follows: TGCGCCAGCAGCTTGGCCAAGACTAGCTCCTACAATGAGCAGTTCTTC.

The chain couples TRBV7-6 to TRBJ2-3; no definite D call. This CDR3 spans 13 amino acids. CDR1 and CDR2 from the germline V gene are SGHVS and FNYEAQ. Trimming shortened V by 4 bases and J by 5 bases, and 10 bases separated the two germline ends. CDR3 sequence reads: CASSSVSVDTQYF. As DNA, the CDR3 is TGTGCCAGCAGCTCAGTATCCGTAGATACGCAGTATTTT.

This clone is a singleton in its sample. This rearrangement joins TRBV7-6 to TRBJ2-5; TRBD2 is a possible D gene (7 bases). Looked up from germline, CDR1 is SGHVS and CDR2 is FNYEAQ. This CDR3 comprises 17 residues. Deletions cut 5 bases from V and 4 bases from J, with 23 bases between. CDR3 sequence: CASSPRAGGAAGETQYF. In DNA form, the CDR3 reads TGTGCCAGCAGCCCCCGGGCTGGGGGGGCGGCAGGAGAGACCCAGTACTTC. Looking up the rest from reference TRBV7-6 and TRBJ2-5 gives the full variable domain: GAGVSQSPRYKVTKRGQDVALRCDPISGHVSLYWYRQALGQGPEFLTYFNYEAQQDKSGLPNDRFSAERPEGSISTLTIQRTEQRDSAMYRCASSPRAGGAAGETQYFGPGTRLLVL.

J is TRBJ1-4 and V is TRBV19; 9 bases align to TRBD1. The CDR3 contains 14 residues. Germline loops: CDR1 LNHDA, CDR2 SQIVND (reference sequence). The V and J ends lost 7 bases and 7 bases, in that order; junction bases with no gene match: 7. The DNA for the CDR3 is TGTGCCAGTAAAGGACAGGGGCGGGGTGAAAAACTGTTTTTT. Protein sequence: CASKGQGRGEKLFF.

This chain links TRBV14 with TRBJ2-7; tentative D call: TRBD2 (5 bases). Germline V gene data show CDR1 as SGHDN and CDR2 as FVKESK. The CDR3 is 13 amino acids. V lost 1 base and J 8 bases, leaving 12 bases between the germline ends. In nucleotides, the CDR3 is TGTGCCAGCAGCCAAGTCGGGGTTGACAAGCAGTACTTC. Residues: CASSQVGVDKQYF.

V gene TRBV10-3 combines with J gene TRBJ2-3; D remains unclear. This CDR3 has 11 amino acids. From germline, CDR1 is ENHRY and CDR2 SYGVKD. Deletions cut 5 bases from V and 5 bases from J, with 5 bases between. CDR3 loop: CAISRLDTQYF. DNA of the CDR3: TGTGCCATCAGTCGACTAGATACGCAGTATTTT.

This chain uses TRBV5-1 with TRBJ1-4, with TRBD1 matching 7 bases. Trimming removed 4 bases from V and 6 bases from J; junction bases left unmatched: 6. Germline CDR1 is SGHRS and CDR2 is YFSETQ. The CDR3 spans 14 residues. CDR3 sequence reads: CASSPGQSYEKLFF. The DNA of the CDR3 is TGCGCCAGCAGCCCGGGACAGTCCTATGAAAAACTGTTTTTT.

About this clone itself: The sample holds other DNA sequences that translate to the same CDR3. The V gene is TRBV10-3, the J gene TRBJ1-1; 7 nucleotides agree with TRBD1. This CDR3 is built from 14 residues. J lost 1 base, V lost 4 bases, and 3 bases had no gene match. The V gene's germline CDR1 is ENHRY and CDR2 SYGVKD. The CDR3: CAISVQGGNTEAFF. In DNA, the CDR3 is TGTGCCATCAGTGTCCAGGGGGGGAACACTGAAGCTTTCTTT.

The rearrangement links TRBV25-1 to TRBJ1-6; D might be TRBD1 (5 bases). V lost 2 bases to trimming and J lost 4 bases, with 12 bases between them. Germline CDR1 is MGHDK and CDR2 is SYGVNS. This CDR3 has 16 residues. The CDR3 bases are TGTGCCAGCAGTGAAATGTCCCGGGGGTATAATTCACCCCTCCACTTT. It codes for CASSEMSRGYNSPLHF.

V and J are TRBV10-3 and TRBJ1-1; unclear D gene. The V end lost 3 bases, the J end lost 4 bases, and 6 bases lay between the germline ends. Germline V gene sequence: CDR1 ENHRY, CDR2 SYGVKD. CDR3 length: 12 amino acids. CDR3 in DNA: TGTGCCATCAGTGATTTCGGCACTGAAGCTTTCTTT. Protein: CAISDFGTEAFF.

This chain uses TRBV11-3 with TRBJ2-3; 8 nucleotides agree with TRBD2. This CDR3 contains 15 residues. Germline CDR1 is SGHNT and CDR2 is YENEEA. J lost 6 bases, V lost 5 bases, and 10 bases had no gene match. CDR3 loop: CASSTRTSQSDTQYF. For the CDR3, the DNA is TGTGCCAGCAGCACCCGGACTAGCCAGTCCGATACGCAGTATTTT.

The chain combines TRBV18 with TRBJ2-2; tentative D call: TRBD1 (6 bases). This CDR3 contains 14 residues. Germline loops: CDR1 KGHSH, CDR2 LQKENI. Trimming removed 8 bases at V and 0 bases at J, with 10 bases between. The CDR3 sequence is CASGRTANTGELFF. CDR3 bases: TGTGCCAGCGGCAGGACAGCGAACACCGGGGAGCTGTTTTTT.

The chain uses TRBV5-1 and TRBJ2-1; 14 bases align to TRBD2. V was clipped by 3 bases and J by 9 bases; unmatched bases: 8. The CDR3 consists of 16 residues. Germline assignment: CDR1 SGHRS and CDR2 YFSETQ. The CDR3 region has the DNA TGCGCCAGCAGCTCCCCCGGGACTAGCGGGGGAGGTGAGCAGTTCTTC. Translating gives CASSSPGTSGGGEQFF.

V usage is TRBV9 and J usage is TRBJ1-6; D may be TRBD1 (6 bases). CDR1 and CDR2 from the germline V gene are SGDLS and YYNGEE. This CDR3 is built from 15 residues. Trimming pared 3 bases from V and 7 bases from J, leaving 14 bases between. CDR3 bases: TGTGCCAGCAGCGAGGGGGTATCAGGGAATTCACCCCTCCACTTT. Protein: CASSEGVSGNSPLHF.

J is TRBJ2-5 and V is TRBV9, with D possibly being TRBD1 or TRBD2 (5 bases each). This CDR3 has 13 residues. V was trimmed by 4 bases and J by 0 bases, leaving 7 bases between them. Looked up from germline, CDR1 is SGDLS and CDR2 is YYNGEE. CDR3 sequence: CASSTGHQETQYF. CDR3 sequence (DNA): TGTGCCAGCAGCACGGGACACCAAGAGACCCAGTACTTC.

This chain uses TRBV7-9 with TRBJ1-6, with TRBD1 matching 7 bases. Germline CDR1 reads SEHNR; CDR2 reads FQNEAQ (reference sequence). The CDR3 totals 14 residues. J lost 7 bases, V lost 6 bases, and 6 bases had no gene match. CDR3 DNA: TGTGCCAGCAGTCGCAGGGGGAAGAATTCACCCCTCCACTTT. Translating it yields CASSRRGKNSPLHF. Full variable domain (missing parts from reference TRBV7-9 and TRBJ1-6): DTGVSQNPRHKITKRGQNVTFRCDPISEHNRLYWYRQTLGQGPEFLTYFQNEAQLEKSRLLSDRFSAERPKGSFSTLEIQRTEQGDSAMYLCASSRRGKNSPLHFGNGTRLTVT.

This clone was recorded once. CDR3 amino acids: CASSSFLAGGPYEQYF. CDR3 DNA: TGTGCCAGCAGTTCCTTTCTAGCGGGAGGACCCTACGAGCAGTACTTC. The chain carries TRBV6-5 and TRBJ2-7, with 11 bases fitting TRBD2. V shed 4 bases and J 2 bases; nucleotides not matched to a gene: 7. Per the germline V gene, CDR1 is MNHEY and CDR2 is SVGAGI. The CDR3 runs 16 residues.

Note on this clone: Within the sample, other DNA sequences also encode this same CDR3. This chain uses TRBV10-3 with TRBJ2-7; the match to TRBD1 covers 7 bases. V lost 2 bases and J lost 2; bases outside the gene matches: 6. Germline V CDR1 and CDR2: ENHRY, SYGVKD. The CDR3 runs 15 residues. The CDR3 loop is CAISEAGQGAYEQYF. The CDR3 DNA follows: TGTGCCATCAGTGAGGCTGGGCAGGGGGCCTACGAGCAGTACTTC.

The genes are TRBV28 and TRBJ2-7, with 10 bases lining up with TRBD2. Germline-derived CDR1 and CDR2 are MDHEN and SYDVKM. This CDR3 has 14 amino acids. V lost 4 bases, J lost 2 bases, and 2 bases stayed unmatched. The CDR3 DNA is TGTGCCAGCAGTTCTAGCGGGGGCCCCTACGAGCAGTACTTC. It yields the protein CASSSSGGPYEQYF.

The chain combines TRBV5-1 with TRBJ2-7; 10 nucleotides align to TRBD2. This CDR3 comprises 16 residues. Germline CDR1 and CDR2: SGHRS and YFSETQ. V shed 4 bases, J shed 7 bases, and the junction held 14 bases outside the gene matches. CDR3 sequence: CASSLNAASGSLEQYF. DNA of the CDR3: TGCGCCAGCAGCCTTAACGCGGCTAGCGGGAGCCTGGAGCAGTACTTC.

The chain uses TRBV19 and TRBJ1-1, with no clear D. Germline V gives CDR1 LNHDA, CDR2 SQIVND (reference sequence). V was cut by 7 bases and J by 5 bases, with 8 bases left in between. This CDR3 has 11 amino acids. The CDR3 DNA is TGTGCCAGTAAGACCAAAACTGAAGCTTTCTTT. Translation: CASKTKTEAFF.

The chain has TRBV6-6 and TRBJ2-5; no definite D call. This CDR3 is 14 amino acids long. Germline values: CDR1 MNHNY, CDR2 SVGAGI (reference sequence). V gave up 6 bases and J gave up 5 bases, with 16 bases separating them. Here the CDR3 DNA reads TGTGCCAGCAGCCTCGTCCCCCATCGGGAGACCCAGTACTTC. Translating gives CASSLVPHRETQYF.

The chain recombines TRBV9 with TRBJ1-1; D gene ambiguous. Per germline, CDR1 SGDLS and CDR2 YYNGEE. V lost 0 bases, J lost 11 bases, and 14 bases lay in between. The CDR3 has 13 amino acids. The CDR3 here is CASSVVEQSSAFF. CDR3 coding DNA: TGTGCCAGCAGCGTAGTAGAACAGTCGTCGGCTTTCTTT.

The genes are TRBV6-5 and TRBJ2-1; D is ambiguous. Germline values: CDR1 MNHEY, CDR2 SVGAGI. This CDR3 contains 11 residues. Deletions cut 4 bases from V and 6 bases from J, with 4 bases between. This CDR3 reads CASSWLNEQFF. CDR3 DNA sequence: TGTGCCAGCAGTTGGCTCAATGAGCAGTTCTTC.

This clone has only one observation. Its ends do not fully match the called genes, so a read error is possible. The chain uses TRBV6-1 and TRBJ1-2, with TRBD1 identical over 7 bases. In germline, CDR1 is MNHNS, CDR2 SASEGT. The CDR3 spans 16 residues. In DNA, the CDR3 is TGTGCCAGCAGTGAATCCGTGAAGGGGGCTAAGTATGGCTACACCTTC. Residues: CASSESVKGAKYGYTF.

V and J are TRBV5-6 and TRBJ1-2; D perhaps matches TRBD1 (5 bases). The V and J ends lost 1 base and 8 bases respectively, with 18 bases between them. The CDR3 consists of 15 residues. Germline V gene sequence: CDR1 SGHDT, CDR2 YYEEEE. The CDR3 bases are TGTGCCAGCAGCTTGCTGGGACCTGGGGCTCCCGGCTACACCTTC. Translation gives CASSLLGPGAPGYTF.

As regards this clone: Other nucleotide sequences in the sample specify the same CDR3. The chain has TRBV5-4 and TRBJ2-5, with D possibly being TRBD1 (6 bases). V lost 0 bases and J 3 bases, leaving 12 bases between the germline ends. The V gene's germline CDR1 is SGHNT and CDR2 YYREEE (reference sequence). This CDR3 has 15 residues. This CDR3 is CASSLVGQGKETQYF. Written as DNA, the CDR3 is TGTGCCAGCAGCTTGGTTGGTCAGGGGAAAGAGACCCAGTACTTC.

The rearrangement uses TRBV25-1 and TRBJ2-7; possibly TRBD1 or TRBD2 for D (7 bases each). Per the germline V gene, CDR1 is MGHDK and CDR2 is SYGVNS. Trimming shortened V by 5 bases and J by 6 bases, and 11 bases separated the two germline ends. The CDR3 sequence is 12 residues long. CDR3 DNA sequence: TGTGCCAGCAGTCCAGGGGGGGTCGAGCAGTACTTC. It translates to CASSPGGVEQYF.

Details on this clone: At one end, the junction sequence differs from germline, possibly due to a read error. The V call is TRBV20-1, the J call TRBJ1-2, with 9 bases fitting TRBD1. Germline loops: CDR1 DFQATT, CDR2 SNEGSKA (reference sequence). The CDR3 has 9 amino acids. The CDR3 DNA reads TGCAGTGTCCCGGACAGGGGAGGCTTC. Encoded protein: CSVPDRGGF.